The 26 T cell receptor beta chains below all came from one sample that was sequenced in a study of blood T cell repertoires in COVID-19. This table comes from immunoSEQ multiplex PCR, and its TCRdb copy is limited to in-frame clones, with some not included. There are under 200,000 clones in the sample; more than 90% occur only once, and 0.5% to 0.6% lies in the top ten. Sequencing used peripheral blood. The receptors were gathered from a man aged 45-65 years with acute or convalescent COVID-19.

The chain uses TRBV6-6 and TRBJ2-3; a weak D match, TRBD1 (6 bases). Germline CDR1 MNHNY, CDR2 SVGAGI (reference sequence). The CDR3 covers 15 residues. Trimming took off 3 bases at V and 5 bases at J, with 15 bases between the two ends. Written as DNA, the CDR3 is TGTGCCAGCAGTTATGAGACAGGAGTCGGAGATACGCAGTATTTT. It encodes CASSYETGVGDTQYF.

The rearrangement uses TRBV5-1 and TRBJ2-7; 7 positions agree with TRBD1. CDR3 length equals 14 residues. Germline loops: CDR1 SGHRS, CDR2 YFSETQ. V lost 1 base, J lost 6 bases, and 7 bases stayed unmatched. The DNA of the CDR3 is TGCGCCAGCAGCTTGTTCCAGGGGGATGGCGAGCAGTACTTC. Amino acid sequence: CASSLFQGDGEQYF.

The CDR3 sequence is CASSRGQGAYNEQFF. The CDR3 nucleotides are TGTGCCAGTAGCCGTGGACAGGGAGCCTACAATGAGCAGTTCTTC. The chain employs TRBV19 and TRBJ2-1; 8 nucleotides agree with TRBD1. Germline V CDR1 and CDR2: LNHDA, SQIVND (reference sequence). After removal of 6 bases from V and 2 bases from J, the junction contained 6 bases not matched to a gene. The CDR3 has 15 amino acids.

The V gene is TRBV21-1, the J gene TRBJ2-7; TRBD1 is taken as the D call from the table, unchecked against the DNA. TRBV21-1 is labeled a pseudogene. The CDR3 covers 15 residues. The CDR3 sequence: CASSETGQGAYEQYV. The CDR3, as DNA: TGTGCCAGCAGCGAAACGGGACAGGGGGCCTACGAGCAGTACGTC.

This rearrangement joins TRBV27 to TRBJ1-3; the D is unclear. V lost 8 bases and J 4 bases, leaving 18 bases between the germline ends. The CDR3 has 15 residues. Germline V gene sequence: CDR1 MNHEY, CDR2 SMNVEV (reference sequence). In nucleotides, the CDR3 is TGTGCCAGCCGTAGCCAGATGGCGTTGGGAAACACCATATATTTT. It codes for CASRSQMALGNTIYF.

CDR3 nucleotides: TGTGCCAGCAGCCCTGGGACAGGCCATGGCTACACCTTC. This codes for CASSPGTGHGYTF. J is TRBJ1-2 and V is TRBV7-9; 8 bases line up with TRBD1. V was clipped by 5 bases and J by 6 bases; unmatched bases: 5. Germline assignment: CDR1 SEHNR and CDR2 FQNEAQ (reference sequence). This CDR3 is 13 amino acids long.

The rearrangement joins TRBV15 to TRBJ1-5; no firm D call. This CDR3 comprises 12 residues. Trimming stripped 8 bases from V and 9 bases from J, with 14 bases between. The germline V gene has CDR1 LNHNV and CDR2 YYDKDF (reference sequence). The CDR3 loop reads CATSEVLGPQHF. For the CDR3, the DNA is TGTGCCACCTCTGAGGTCCTTGGGCCCCAGCATTTT.

The CDR3 nucleotides are TGTGCCAGCAGCGTAGGGGCACTCTCTGGAAACACCATATATTTT. As protein: CASSVGALSGNTIYF. The chain links TRBV9 to TRBJ1-3; no reliable D call. From germline, CDR1 is SGDLS and CDR2 YYNGEE. The CDR3 length is 15 residues. V lost 0 bases and J 0 bases, leaving 7 bases between the germline ends.

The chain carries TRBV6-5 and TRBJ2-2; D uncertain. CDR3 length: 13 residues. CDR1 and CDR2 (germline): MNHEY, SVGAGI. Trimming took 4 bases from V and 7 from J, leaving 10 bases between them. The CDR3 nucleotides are TGTGCCAGCAGTTTGAGCTCGGGCGGGGAGCTGTTTTTT. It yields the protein CASSLSSGGELFF.

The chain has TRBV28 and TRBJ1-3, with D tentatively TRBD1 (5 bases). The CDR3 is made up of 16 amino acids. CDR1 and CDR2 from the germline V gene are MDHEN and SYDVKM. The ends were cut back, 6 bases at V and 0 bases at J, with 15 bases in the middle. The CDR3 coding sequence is TGTGCCAGCAGCCAGTTCCAGGGTTACTCTGGAAACACCATATATTTT. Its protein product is CASSQFQGYSGNTIYF.

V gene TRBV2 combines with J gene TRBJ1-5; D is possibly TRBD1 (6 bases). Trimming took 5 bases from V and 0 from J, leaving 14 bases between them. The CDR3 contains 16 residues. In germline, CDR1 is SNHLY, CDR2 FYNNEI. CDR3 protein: CASSTTGLHSNQPQHF. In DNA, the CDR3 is TGTGCCAGCAGTACCACAGGGCTACATAGCAATCAGCCCCAGCATTTT.

The chain's CDR3 is CAWSVGGSTNEKLFF. The CDR3 DNA sequence: TGTGCCTGGAGTGTAGGGGGATCAACTAATGAAAAACTGTTTTTT. V gene TRBV30 combines with J gene TRBJ1-4; tentatively, D is TRBD1 (6 bases). CDR3 length: 15 residues. Trimming shortened V by 0 bases and J by 0 bases, and 8 bases separated the two germline ends. Germline V lookup: CDR1 GTSNPN, CDR2 SVGIG (reference sequence). The full variable domain, completed using reference TRBV30 and TRBJ1-4, is SQTIHQWPATLVQPVGSPLSLECTVEGTSNPNLYWYRQAAGRGLQLLFYSVGIGQISSEVPQNLSASRPQDRQFILSSKKLLLSDSGFYLCAWSVGGSTNEKLFFGSGTQLSVL.

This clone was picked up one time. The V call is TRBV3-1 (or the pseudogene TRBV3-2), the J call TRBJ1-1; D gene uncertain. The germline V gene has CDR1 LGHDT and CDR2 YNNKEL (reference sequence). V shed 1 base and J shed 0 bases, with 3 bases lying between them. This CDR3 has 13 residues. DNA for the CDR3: TGTGCCAGCAGCCAAGGAGTGAACACTGAAGCTTTCTTT. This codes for CASSQGVNTEAFF.

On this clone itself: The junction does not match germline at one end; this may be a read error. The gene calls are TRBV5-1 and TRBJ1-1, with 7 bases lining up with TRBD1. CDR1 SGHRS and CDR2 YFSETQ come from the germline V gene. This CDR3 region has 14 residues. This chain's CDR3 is CASTLGTVETEAFF. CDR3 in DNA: TGCGCCAGCACCTTGGGGACAGTGGAAACTGAAGCTTTCTTT.

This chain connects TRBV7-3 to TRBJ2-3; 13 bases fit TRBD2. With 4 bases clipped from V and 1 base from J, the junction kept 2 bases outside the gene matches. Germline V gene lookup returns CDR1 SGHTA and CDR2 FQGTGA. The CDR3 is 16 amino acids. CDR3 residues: CASSSGLAGGTDTQYF. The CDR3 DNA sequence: TGTGCCAGCAGCTCCGGACTAGCGGGGGGCACAGATACGCAGTATTTT.

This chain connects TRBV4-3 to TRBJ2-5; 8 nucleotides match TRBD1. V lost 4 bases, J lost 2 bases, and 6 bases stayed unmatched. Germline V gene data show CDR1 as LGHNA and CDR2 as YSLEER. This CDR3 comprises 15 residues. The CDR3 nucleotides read TGCGCCAGCAGCCTCGGGACAGGTCGACAAGAGACCCAGTACTTC. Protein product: CASSLGTGRQETQYF.

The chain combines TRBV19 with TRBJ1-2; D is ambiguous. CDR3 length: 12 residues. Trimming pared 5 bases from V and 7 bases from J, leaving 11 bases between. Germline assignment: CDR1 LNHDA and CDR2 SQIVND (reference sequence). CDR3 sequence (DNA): TGTGCCAGTAGTTCTCCGGGATTTGGCTACACCTTC. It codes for CASSSPGFGYTF.

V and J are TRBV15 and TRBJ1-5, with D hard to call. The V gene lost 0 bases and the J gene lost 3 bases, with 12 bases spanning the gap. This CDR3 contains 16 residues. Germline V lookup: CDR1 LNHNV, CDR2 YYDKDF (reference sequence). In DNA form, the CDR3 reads TGTGCCACCAGCAGAGATGGAGCGCCAGTCAATCAGCCCCAGCATTTT. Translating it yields CATSRDGAPVNQPQHF. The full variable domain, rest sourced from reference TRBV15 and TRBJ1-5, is DAMVIQNPRYQVTQFGKPVTLSCSQTLNHNVMYWYQQKSSQAPKLLFHYYDKDFNNEADTPDNFQSRRPNTSFCFLDIRSPGLGDTAMYLCATSRDGAPVNQPQHFGDGTRLSIL.

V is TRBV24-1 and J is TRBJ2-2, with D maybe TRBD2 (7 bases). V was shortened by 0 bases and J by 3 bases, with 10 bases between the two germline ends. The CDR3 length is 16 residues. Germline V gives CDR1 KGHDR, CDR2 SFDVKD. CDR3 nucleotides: TGTGCCACCAGTGATTTGGGCGGGGGCCACACCGGGGAGCTGTTTTTT. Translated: CATSDLGGGHTGELFF.

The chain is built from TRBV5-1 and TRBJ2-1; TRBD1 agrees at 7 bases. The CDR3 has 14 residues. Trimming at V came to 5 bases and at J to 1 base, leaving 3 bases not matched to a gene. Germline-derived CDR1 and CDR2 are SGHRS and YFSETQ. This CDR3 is CASRPGQSYNEQFF. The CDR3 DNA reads TGCGCCAGCAGGCCGGGACAGTCCTACAATGAGCAGTTCTTC. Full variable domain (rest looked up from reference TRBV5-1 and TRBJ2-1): KAGVTQTPRYLIKTRGQQVTLSCSPISGHRSVSWYQQTPGQGLQFLFEYFSETQRNKGNFPGRFSGRQFSNSRSEMNVSTLELGDSALYLCASRPGQSYNEQFFGPGTRLTVL.

The CDR3 DNA follows: TGTGCCAGCAGAAGGGGCGCAGGGGCCAACGTCCTGACTTTC. Amino acid sequence: CASRRGAGANVLTF. The chain has TRBV6-5 and TRBJ2-6; weak D call: TRBD1 (5 bases). V lost 6 bases to trimming and J lost 4 bases, with 10 bases between them. This CDR3 spans 14 amino acids. The germline gives CDR1 MNHEY, CDR2 SVGAGI.

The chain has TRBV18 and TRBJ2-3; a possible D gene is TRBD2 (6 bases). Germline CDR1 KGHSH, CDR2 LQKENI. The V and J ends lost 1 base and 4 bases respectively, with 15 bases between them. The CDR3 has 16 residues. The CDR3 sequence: CASSPLRTTGPDTQYF. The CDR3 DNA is TGTGCCAGCTCACCACTTAGGACTACGGGTCCAGATACGCAGTATTTT.

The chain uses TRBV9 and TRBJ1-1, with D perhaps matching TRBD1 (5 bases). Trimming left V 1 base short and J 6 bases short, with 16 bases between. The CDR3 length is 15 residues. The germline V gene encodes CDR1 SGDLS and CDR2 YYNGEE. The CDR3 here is CASSVYRPPSAEAFF. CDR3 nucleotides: TGTGCCAGCAGCGTATACAGGCCGCCTAGCGCTGAAGCTTTCTTT. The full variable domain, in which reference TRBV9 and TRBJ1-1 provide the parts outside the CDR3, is DSGVTQTPKHLITATGQRVTLRCSPRSGDLSVYWYQQSLDQGLQFLIQYYNGEERAKGNILERFSAQQFPDLHSELNLSSLELGDSALYFCASSVYRPPSAEAFFGQGTRLTVV.

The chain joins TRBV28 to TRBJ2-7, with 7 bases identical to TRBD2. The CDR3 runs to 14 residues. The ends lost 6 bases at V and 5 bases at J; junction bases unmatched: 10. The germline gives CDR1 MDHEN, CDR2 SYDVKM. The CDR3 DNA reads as TGTGCCAGCAGCCCACCCGGACGGGGGGACGAGCAGTACGTC. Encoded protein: CASSPPGRGDEQYV.

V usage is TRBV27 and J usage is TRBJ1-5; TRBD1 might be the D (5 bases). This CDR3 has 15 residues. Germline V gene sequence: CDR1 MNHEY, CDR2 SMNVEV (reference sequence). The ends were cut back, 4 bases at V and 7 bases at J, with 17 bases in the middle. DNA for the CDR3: TGTGCCAGCAGTTCTCACGGGGGTGCAGGACAGCCCCAGCATTTT. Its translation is CASSSHGGAGQPQHF.

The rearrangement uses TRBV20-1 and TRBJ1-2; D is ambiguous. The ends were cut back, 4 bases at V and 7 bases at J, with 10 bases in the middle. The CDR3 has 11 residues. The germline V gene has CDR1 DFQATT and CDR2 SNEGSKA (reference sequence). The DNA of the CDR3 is TGCAGTGCTATCCTGGGCTCTGGCTACACCTTC. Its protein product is CSAILGSGYTF.